Detailed here is one TCR beta chain. The antigen is unknown. This sample was taken from a study of T cells after yellow fever vaccination. Findings of the study overall: The secondary response was weaker but peaked faster, day 5 versus 15.

CDR1 and CDR2 (germline): SQVTM, ANQGSEA. This CDR3 region has 10 residues. V lost 5 bases and J lost 6, with 7 bases in between. From the 5' RACE reads, TCRdb called clonotypes with MiXCR, one entry per CDR3 protein. The table includes some 350,000 distinct CDR3 sequences, approximately 4% detected once. The chain is built from TRBV29-1 and TRBJ2-5; D uncertain. The sample in question was PBMCs, obtained 5 days after the yellow fever booster vaccination. This sequence was found in a man aged 18 to 30 who received the YFV17D yellow fever vaccine. CDR3: CSVRVQTQYF. CDR3 nucleotides: TGCAGCGTTCGTGTTCAGACCCAGTACTTC.